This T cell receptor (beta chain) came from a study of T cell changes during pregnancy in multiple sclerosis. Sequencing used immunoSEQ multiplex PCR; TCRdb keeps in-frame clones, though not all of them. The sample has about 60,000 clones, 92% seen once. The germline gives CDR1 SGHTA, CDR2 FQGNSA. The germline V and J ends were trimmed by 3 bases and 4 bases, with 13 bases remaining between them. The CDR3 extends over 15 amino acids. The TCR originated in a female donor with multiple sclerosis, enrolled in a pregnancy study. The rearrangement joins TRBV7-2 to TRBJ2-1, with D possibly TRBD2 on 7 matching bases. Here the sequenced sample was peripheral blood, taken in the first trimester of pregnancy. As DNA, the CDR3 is TGTGCCAGCAGCTTTAGCCGGGGGGCGTACAATGAGCAGTTCTTC. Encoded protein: CASSFSRGAYNEQFF.